The source of this T cell receptor beta chain is a study of spatial heterogeneity in lung cancer (dated by TCRdb to between 2018 and 2021). Turning to the overall study: Beta-chain transcripts were consistently detected in greater numbers than alpha-chain transcripts, which likely reflects a higher abundance of beta-chain transcripts. In the raw uncorrected reads, each unique combination of TCR and UMI appeared on average more than ten times. TCR alpha and beta repertoires were quantitatively compared across multiple tumor regions, matched nontumor lung and blood in non-small cell lung cancer. TCR repertoire features were related to nonsynonymous mutation counts determined by whole-exome sequencing of tumor tissue. Both alpha and beta chains were TCR-sequenced in samples taken at surgery, namely 220 tumor regions, fewer than 85 matched nontumor lung samples and 56 PBMC samples. General conclusions and limits of the study: Ubiquitous expanded tumor TCRs were detected in blood more often at tumor resection than at routine follow-up. Confirming at a functional level the hypothesis that regional TCRs recognize regional mutations was considered to require additional single-cell paired TCR alpha and beta sequencing.

Library method: 5' RACE. Data came from a NextSeq 500. To allow correction of PCR and sequencing errors, the TCR library protocol tagged every TCR cDNA molecule with a unique molecular identifier. The source study handled its data this way. Decombinator tools were used for TCR identification, UMI-based error correction and CDR3 extraction. TCRs above a frequency of 2 per 1,000, corresponding to the top 1% of the tumor frequency distribution, were defined as expanded. Rényi diversity was computed with the R vegan package after subsampling each repertoire 100 times to 5,000 TCRs. CDR3 similarity networks were built from amino acid triplet string-kernel similarity, with CDR3s being connected when pairwise similarity was above 0.82. TCRdb redid the processing of the public reads, applying fastp at Q25 and MiXCR, and retained in-frame beta chains. Rows merge per CDR3 protein into single entries with the most common DNA and genes. The V and J calls come from TCRdb's annotation, not from the publication. This sample lists tens of thousands of distinct CDR3 sequences; 5.2% were detected once. The biggest ten clones account for under 30% of the sample.

The CDR3 goes from the cysteine to the phenylalanine over 16 residues. Solely the CDR3 DNA is kept, with 48 bases framed from the first base. The germline V gene (reference sequence) yields DFQATT for CDR1 and SNEGSKA for CDR2. A distance of 18 bases separates the germline ends of V and J, which lose 0 bases and 6 bases respectively. The label giving this sample's time point can be read as: sample taken at primary tumor resection. For TCR sequencing, whole RNA was extracted from tumor and nontumor lung tissue, or from cryopreserved PBMC samples, and no cell sorting was done. Samples were obtained from 72 patients with early-stage, untreated non-small cell lung cancer from the lung TRACERx cohort. Only patients with enough RNA available from two or more tumor regions were chosen for TCR sequencing. Many counts were recorded for this clonotype. Its cognate antigen has yet to be identified. No base quality values were provided; no much bigger clone lies one nucleotide off.

The TCR originated in a female donor with early-stage non-small cell lung cancer. The rearranged chain carries TRBV20-1 and TRBJ2-1, with no confident D gene call. The starting material was PBMCs, obtained at surgery. CDR3 reads: CSARDLGRSLVNEQFF. The nucleotides are TGCAGTGCTAGAGATCTTGGTCGAAGCCTGGTCAATGAGCAGTTCTTC.